These T cell receptor beta chains were read from a single sample in a study of T cells in Graves' hyperthyroidism and ophthalmopathy. MiXCR, run by TCRdb on the multiplex PCR reads, gives a single entry per CDR3 protein. The profile shows 450,000 to 500,000 distinct CDR3 sequences, approximately 22% of them singletons. Sequenced sample: blood. These receptors were collected from a woman in her sixties or seventies with Graves' ophthalmopathy. Each CDR3 is given with its conserved first and last residue. Fields, in order: clone size, J gene, V gene, D gene, CDR3 protein, CDR3 DNA. The D gene is left open where the match is weak. Size tells how often a clone was seen (once, few, many) or the class of an expanded clone, and some rows leave it out.

NA,TRBJ2-6,TRBV19,NA,CASSIGRSSGANVLTF,TGTGCCAGTAGTATAGGGCGGAGCTCTGGGGCCAACGTCCTGACTTTC
many,TRBJ1-1,TRBV28,NA,CATRSQNTEAFF,TGTGCCACTCGTTCCCAGAACACTGAAGCTTTCTTT
NA,TRBJ2-7,TRBV2,NA,CASSELGNYEQYF,TGTGCCAGCAGTGAACTGGGAAATTACGAGCAGTACTTC
few,TRBJ2-1,TRBV29-1,TRBD1,CSVVWGPGTGVYNEQFF,TGCAGCGTTGTATGGGGCCCCGGGACAGGGGTCTACAATGAGCAGTTCTTC
few,TRBJ2-4,TRBV18,NA,CASSPGGRKNIQYF,TGTGCCAGCTCACCAGGGGGCAGAAAAAACATTCAGTACTTC
few,TRBJ2-3,TRBV30,NA,CAWSVQGSSTDTQYF,TGTGCCTGGAGTGTACAGGGCAGCAGCACAGATACGCAGTATTTT
NA,TRBJ2-4,TRBV20-1,TRBD2,CSARVTSGKGRNIQYF,TGCAGTGCTAGAGTGACTAGCGGGAAGGGCAGAAACATTCAGTACTTC
NA,TRBJ2-3,TRBV6-2/TRBV6-3,NA,CASSHPGGGYTDTQYF,TGTGCCAGCAGCCACCCGGGCGGAGGATACACAGATACGCAGTATTTT
NA,TRBJ2-5,TRBV7-2,NA,CASSFPGSTGTQYF,TGTGCCAGCAGCTTCCCCGGGAGTACTGGGACCCAGTACTTC
NA,TRBJ1-5,TRBV5-4,NA,CASSLVPGGNQPQHF,TGTGCCAGCAGCTTGGTTCCAGGGGGCAATCAGCCCCAGCATTTT
many,TRBJ2-3,TRBV6-1,NA,CASSFGIGSGTDTQYF,TGTGCCAGCAGCTTCGGCATCGGGAGTGGCACAGATACGCAGTATTTT
few,TRBJ1-2,TRBV29-1,NA,CSAVKTVGPSFYGYTF,TGCAGCGCTGTTAAGACCGTAGGTCCGTCTTTCTATGGCTACACCTTC
NA,TRBJ2-1,TRBV20-1,NA,CSADPGGNDNEQFF,TGCAGTGCTGACCCTGGGGGGAACGACAATGAGCAGTTCTTC
NA,TRBJ2-7,TRBV7-2,TRBD2,CASSLTTSGSYEQYF,TGTGCCAGCAGCCTAACAACTAGCGGGAGTTACGAGCAGTACTTC
NA,TRBJ2-1,TRBV6-9,NA,CASSIGEGQHNEQFF,TGTGCCAGCAGTATTGGGGAGGGACAGCACAATGAGCAGTTCTTC
many,TRBJ1-1,TRBV11-2,NA,CASSLGWETAFF,TGTGCCAGCAGCTTAGGGTGGGAAACGGCTTTCTTT
many,TRBJ1-2,TRBV12-3/TRBV12-4,NA,CASTLNRSGYTF,TGTGCCAGCACCCTCAACAGGTCTGGCTACACCTTC
NA,TRBJ2-1,TRBV19,NA,CASRHRAGNNEQFF,TGTGCCAGTAGACATCGGGCTGGAAACAATGAGCAGTTCTTC
many,TRBJ1-1,TRBV11-2,NA,CASSSQGTNTEAFF,TGTGCCAGCAGCTCGCAGGGGACCAACACTGAAGCTTTCTTT
many,TRBJ2-7,TRBV10-3,NA,CAIRGGGGTYEQYF,TGTGCCATCAGGGGGGGTGGGGGTACCTACGAGCAGTACTTC
many,TRBJ2-5,TRBV7-7,NA,CASSSTSGQETQYF,TGTGCTAGCAGCTCGACCTCGGGTCAAGAGACCCAGTACTTC
many,TRBJ2-5,TRBV6-2/TRBV6-3,TRBD2,CASSSGLAGEETQYF,TGTGCCAGCAGCTCCGGACTAGCGGGAGAAGAGACCCAGTACTTC
few,TRBJ2-7,TRBV5-1,NA,CASSKDLYEQYF,TGCGCCAGCAGCAAGGACCTCTACGAGCAGTACTTC
few,TRBJ2-7,TRBV19,NA,CASSIGDRAFYEQYF,TGTGCCAGTAGTATAGGAGATCGTGCCTTCTACGAGCAGTACTTC
few,TRBJ1-1,TRBV19,NA,CASSIVRQAEAFF,TGTGCCAGTAGTATAGTCCGACAGGCTGAAGCTTTCTTT
NA,TRBJ2-7,TRBV4-1,NA,CASSPRWAEYEQYF,TGCGCCAGCAGCCCGCGGTGGGCCGAGTACGAGCAGTACTTC
NA,TRBJ2-5,TRBV2,NA,CASSPRGWETQYF,TGTGCCAGCAGTCCTAGGGGGTGGGAGACCCAGTACTTC
few,TRBJ2-3,TRBV25-1,NA,CAISAASTDTQYF,TGTGCCATCTCTGCAGCAAGCACAGATACGCAGTATTTT
NA,TRBJ2-2,TRBV10-3,TRBD2,CAISGTSRNTGELFF,TGTGCCATCAGTGGGACTAGCCGAAACACCGGGGAGTTGTTTTTT
NA,TRBJ2-5,TRBV5-1,NA,CASSRTNSYQETQYF,TGCGCCAGCAGCCGGACTAACTCGTACCAAGAGACCCAGTACTTC
NA,TRBJ1-1,TRBV7-9,NA,CASSFGRVEAFF,TGTGCCAGCAGCTTCGGACGGGTAGAAGCTTTCTTT
few,TRBJ1-1,TRBV5-1,TRBD1,CASSWSQGAGTEAFF,TGCGCCAGCAGCTGGTCCCAGGGGGCTGGGACTGAAGCTTTCTTT
few,TRBJ2-2,TRBV30,NA,CAWSTTESELFF,TGTGCCTGGAGTACCACGGAGTCGGAGCTGTTTTTT
NA,TRBJ2-7,TRBV5-1,TRBD2,CASSAGTSSTYEQYF,TGCGCCAGCAGCGCCGGGACTAGCTCGACCTACGAGCAGTACTTC
few,TRBJ2-1,TRBV7-9,TRBD1,CATTGTGVNEQFF,TGTGCCACCACCGGGACAGGGGTCAATGAGCAGTTCTTC
NA,TRBJ1-4,TRBV2,NA,CASRIESTNEKLFF,TGTGCCAGCAGAATCGAGTCAACTAATGAAAAACTGTTTTTT
few,TRBJ1-1,TRBV5-1,TRBD1,CASSPTTGMGAEAFF,TGCGCCAGCAGCCCGACGACAGGGATGGGGGCTGAAGCTTTCTTT
many,TRBJ1-5,TRBV6-2/TRBV6-3,TRBD1,CASSNQGGQPQHF,TGTGCCAGCAGTAACCAGGGGGGTCAGCCCCAGCATTTT
few,TRBJ2-2,TRBV7-9,TRBD1,CASSTRDRGWTGELFF,TGTGCCAGCAGCACCCGGGACAGGGGATGGACCGGGGAGCTGTTTTTT
NA,TRBJ2-3,TRBV12-3/TRBV12-4,NA,CASSLGPGQDTQYF,TGTGCCAGCAGTTTAGGGCCAGGCCAAGATACGCAGTATTTT
once,TRBJ2-5,TRBV2,NA,CASSESTTWETQYF,TGTGCCAGCAGTGAAAGTACCACGTGGGAGACCCAGTACTTC
NA,TRBJ2-5,TRBV20-1,NA,CSAPMDSQETQYF,TGCAGTGCGCCGATGGACAGTCAAGAGACCCAGTACTTC
many,TRBJ1-5,TRBV27,NA,CASSLEMRSNQPQHF,TGTGCCAGCAGCTTAGAAATGAGAAGCAATCAGCCCCAGCATTTT
many,TRBJ1-1,TRBV2,NA,CASRNQGTLNTEAFF,TGTGCCAGCAGGAACCAGGGGACGTTGAACACTGAAGCTTTCTTT
NA,TRBJ2-1,TRBV20-1,NA,CSVGRDWDNEQFF,TGCAGTGTTGGACGCGACTGGGACAATGAGCAGTTCTTC
NA,TRBJ2-4,TRBV5-5,NA,CASSLSRGVTTKNIQYF,TGTGCCAGCAGCTTAAGTAGGGGAGTTACAACCAAAAACATTCAGTACTTC
many,TRBJ1-1,TRBV6-2/TRBV6-3,NA,CASSTTGRTEAFF,TGTGCCAGCAGTACCACAGGGCGCACTGAAGCTTTCTTT
few,TRBJ2-5,TRBV20-1,NA,CSAPKGLSQETQYF,TGCAGTGCCCCAAAGGGACTGTCGCAAGAGACCCAGTACTTC
NA,TRBJ1-2,TRBV5-1,NA,CASSLGRDNYGYTF,TGCGCCAGCAGCTTGGGAAGGGATAACTATGGCTACACCTTC